The rows below give T cell receptor beta chains drawn from one sample of a study of blood T cell repertoires in COVID-19. Sequenced by immunoSEQ multiplex PCR; TCRdb stores in-frame clones only, minus some. This table has more than 250,000 clones, 92% appearing once. The sequenced sample consisted of PBMCs or T cells enriched from blood (not recorded which). Receptors were obtained from a woman in her 30s who had recovered from COVID-19. Each CDR3 is given with its conserved first and last residue. The order of the fields is clone size, J gene, V gene, D gene, CDR3 protein, CDR3 DNA. The D gene is left open where the match is weak. Some rows have no size entry. The others give once, few or many, or a class for an expanded clone.

clone size: -; J gene: TRBJ1-1; V gene: TRBV5-1; D gene: -; CDR3 protein: CASSFTENTEAFF; CDR3 DNA: TGCGCCAGCAGCTTTACAGAGAACACTGAAGCTTTCTTT
clone size: -; J gene: TRBJ2-7; V gene: TRBV6-5; D gene: -; CDR3 protein: CASSPPGAGTPYF; CDR3 DNA: TGTGCCAGCAGTCCCCCCGGTGCGGGCACCCCCTACTTC
clone size: -; J gene: TRBJ1-4; V gene: TRBV10-3; D gene: -; CDR3 protein: CATSRQGDEKLFF; CDR3 DNA: TGTGCCACCTCAAGGCAGGGCGATGAAAAACTGTTTTTT
clone size: -; J gene: TRBJ1-1; V gene: TRBV20-1; D gene: -; CDR3 protein: CSARSYTEAFF; CDR3 DNA: TGCAGTGCCAGATCATACACTGAAGCTTTCTTT
clone size: -; J gene: TRBJ1-2; V gene: TRBV19; D gene: TRBD1; CDR3 protein: CASRRQGLSYTF; CDR3 DNA: TGTGCCAGTAGGCGACAGGGTCTTTCCTACACCTTC
clone size: -; J gene: TRBJ1-2; V gene: TRBV6-2/TRBV6-3; D gene: -; CDR3 protein: CASSTWGRYGYTF; CDR3 DNA: TGTGCCAGCAGCACCTGGGGGAGGTATGGCTACACCTTC
clone size: once; J gene: TRBJ2-2; V gene: TRBV5-1; D gene: -; CDR3 protein: CASSLAEQNTGELFF; CDR3 DNA: TGCGCCAGCAGCTTGGCCGAACAGAACACCGGGGAGCTGTTTTTT
clone size: -; J gene: TRBJ2-1; V gene: TRBV5-4; D gene: -; CDR3 protein: CASSWPRDSHNEQFF; CDR3 DNA: TGTGCCAGCAGCTGGCCCCGGGACTCCCACAATGAGCAGTTCTTC
clone size: -; J gene: TRBJ2-1; V gene: TRBV5-1; D gene: TRBD2; CDR3 protein: CASSVTSGRDNEQFF; CDR3 DNA: TGCGCCAGCAGCGTGACTAGCGGGAGGGACAATGAGCAGTTCTTC
clone size: -; J gene: TRBJ1-5; V gene: TRBV28; D gene: -; CDR3 protein: CASSLMGWQNQPQHF; CDR3 DNA: TGTGCCAGCAGCTTGATGGGCTGGCAGAATCAGCCCCAGCATTTT
clone size: -; J gene: TRBJ2-7; V gene: TRBV5-4; D gene: -; CDR3 protein: CASSLPNTYEQYF; CDR3 DNA: TGTGCCAGCAGCTTGCCAAACACCTACGAGCAGTACTTC
clone size: -; J gene: TRBJ2-7; V gene: TRBV6-6; D gene: TRBD2; CDR3 protein: CASTVSGGASYEQYF; CDR3 DNA: TGTGCCAGCACCGTTAGCGGGGGGGCCTCCTACGAGCAGTACTTC
clone size: once; J gene: TRBJ1-4; V gene: TRBV15; D gene: -; CDR3 protein: CATSREENEKLFF; CDR3 DNA: TGTGCCACCAGCAGAGAGGAGAATGAAAAACTGTTTTTT
clone size: -; J gene: TRBJ1-4; V gene: TRBV19; D gene: TRBD1; CDR3 protein: CASSTTGASNEKLFF; CDR3 DNA: TGTGCCAGTAGTACCACAGGGGCCTCTAATGAAAAACTGTTTTTT
clone size: -; J gene: TRBJ1-5; V gene: TRBV19; D gene: TRBD1; CDR3 protein: CASSSKTGAVNQPQHF; CDR3 DNA: TGTGCCAGTAGTTCTAAAACAGGGGCCGTCAATCAGCCCCAGCATTTT
clone size: once; J gene: TRBJ1-4; V gene: TRBV9; D gene: -; CDR3 protein: CASSVSPNEKLFF; CDR3 DNA: TGTGCCAGCAGCGTAAGCCCTAATGAAAAACTGTTTTTT
clone size: -; J gene: TRBJ2-3; V gene: TRBV9; D gene: -; CDR3 protein: CASSVGRITDTQYF; CDR3 DNA: TGTGCCAGCAGCGTAGGCAGGATCACAGATACGCAGTATTTT
clone size: -; J gene: TRBJ1-4; V gene: TRBV30; D gene: TRBD1; CDR3 protein: CAWSLTGSEKLFF; CDR3 DNA: TGTGCCTGGAGCTTGACAGGGAGTGAAAAACTGTTTTTT
clone size: -; J gene: TRBJ2-7; V gene: TRBV7-8; D gene: -; CDR3 protein: CASSFRVSEQYF; CDR3 DNA: TGTGCCAGCAGCTTCCGGGTTAGCGAGCAGTACTTC
clone size: once; J gene: TRBJ2-1; V gene: TRBV5-4; D gene: TRBD2; CDR3 protein: CASSPGRVNEQFF; CDR3 DNA: TGTGCCAGCAGCCCCGGGAGGGTTAATGAGCAGTTCTTC
clone size: -; J gene: TRBJ1-5; V gene: TRBV2; D gene: -; CDR3 protein: CASSESLSNQPQHF; CDR3 DNA: TGTGCCAGCAGTGAATCTCTCAGCAATCAGCCCCAGCATTTT
clone size: -; J gene: TRBJ2-7; V gene: TRBV5-8; D gene: -; CDR3 protein: CASSLAHYEQYF; CDR3 DNA: TGTGCCAGCAGCTTGGCCCATTACGAGCAGTACTTC
clone size: -; J gene: TRBJ1-2; V gene: TRBV3-1/TRBV3-2; D gene: -; CDR3 protein: CASSQGTFGGYTF; CDR3 DNA: TGTGCCAGCAGCCAAGGAACATTTGGCGGCTACACCTTC
clone size: -; J gene: TRBJ2-7; V gene: TRBV9; D gene: TRBD2; CDR3 protein: CASSPGGAGGLYEQYF; CDR3 DNA: TGTGCCAGCAGCCCAGGAGGGGCGGGAGGGCTCTACGAGCAGTACTTC
clone size: -; J gene: TRBJ1-1; V gene: TRBV11-2; D gene: -; CDR3 protein: CASALRARSTEAFF; CDR3 DNA: TGTGCCAGCGCCCTCAGAGCCAGGTCCACTGAAGCTTTCTTT
clone size: -; J gene: TRBJ1-4; V gene: TRBV15; D gene: -; CDR3 protein: CATSRTFEKLFF; CDR3 DNA: TGTGCCACCAGCAGAACTTTTGAAAAACTGTTTTTT
clone size: -; J gene: TRBJ1-1; V gene: TRBV28; D gene: TRBD1; CDR3 protein: CASSRGLITEAFF; CDR3 DNA: TGTGCCAGCAGCAGGGGGCTCATCACTGAAGCTTTCTTT
clone size: once; J gene: TRBJ1-6; V gene: TRBV28; D gene: -; CDR3 protein: CASGPLAGISNSPLHF; CDR3 DNA: TGTGCCAGCGGTCCCCTGGCGGGCATATCTAATTCACCCCTCCACTTT
clone size: -; J gene: TRBJ1-2; V gene: TRBV15; D gene: TRBD1; CDR3 protein: CATSKGTGRNYGYTF; CDR3 DNA: TGTGCCACCAGCAAAGGGACAGGGAGGAACTATGGCTACACCTTC
clone size: -; J gene: TRBJ2-7; V gene: TRBV6-5; D gene: TRBD1; CDR3 protein: CASKGQGAREQYF; CDR3 DNA: TGTGCCAGCAAGGGACAGGGGGCACGCGAGCAGTACTTC